These T cell receptor beta chains were read from a single sample in a study of memory CD4+ T cells and cytomegalovirus serostatus. This table comes from immunoSEQ multiplex PCR, and its TCRdb copy is limited to in-frame clones, with some not included. The data contain some 50,000 clones, around 76% of them seen just once; the ten biggest clones take up approximately 1.2%. The sample comprised memory CD4+ T cells from blood. The receptors were gathered from an adult in good health and CMV-seropositive. The CDR3 runs from the conserved cysteine through the conserved F or W. Clone size, where shown, is once, few, many, or a class for clones that have expanded.

cdr3_length j_call clone_size v_call cdr3_aa
14 TRBJ1-1 - TRBV5-4 CASSVLDRETEAFF
13 TRBJ1-2 - TRBV5-6 CASSRGTDYGYTF
14 TRBJ1-1 medium-sized TRBV7-9 CASSLASGWGDAFF
14 TRBJ2-5 - TRBV2 CASSVRQGEETQYF
12 TRBJ1-2 few TRBV5-4 CASSRAGRGYTF
15 TRBJ1-1 - TRBV6-5 CASSLNGVDNTEAFF
15 TRBJ1-2 few TRBV6-1 CASSEGTGVDYGYTF
18 TRBJ1-1 - TRBV15 CATSGRGQGVVGNTEAFF
16 TRBJ2-1 medium-sized TRBV7-3 CASSSSGTGTYNEQFF
14 TRBJ2-5 - TRBV7-2 CASSSIRGVETQYF
13 TRBJ1-5 few TRBV7-9 CASSLAGSQPQHF
13 TRBJ2-3 - TRBV7-9 CASSLTGTDTQYF
15 TRBJ2-1 - TRBV6-1 CASNTRDRGFNEQFF
14 TRBJ2-7 few TRBV6-5 CASIPRVPPYEQYF
15 TRBJ2-5 - TRBV28 CASSGGGQGQETQYF
15 TRBJ1-2 medium-sized TRBV7-2 CASSLESRSGYGYTF
15 TRBJ1-2 - TRBV4-2 CASSQGGGTDYGYTF
12 TRBJ1-4 - TRBV6-1 CASSESRAMQFF
12 TRBJ1-2 - TRBV18 CASSAKQGGYTF
13 TRBJ1-2 - TRBV28 CASSGGAGHGYTF
15 TRBJ1-1 - TRBV27 CASSFGQAENTEAFF
15 TRBJ1-4 few TRBV25-1 CASSEVGRAEEKLFF
13 TRBJ1-5 - TRBV2 CASTRVEGQPQHF
16 TRBJ2-1 - TRBV11-2 CASSLAGLRVYNEQFF
14 TRBJ1-1 - TRBV19 CASSPRDRDTEAFF
12 TRBJ2-7 - TRBV7-9 CASSLRKGEQYF
19 TRBJ2-1 few TRBV11-2 CASSARDRGLPSSYNEQFF
12 TRBJ1-2 - TRBV6-1 CASRDTPDGYTF
15 TRBJ1-5 - TRBV19 CASTNPGQAGQPQHF
14 TRBJ2-7 - TRBV6-1 CASSADREVYEQYF
16 TRBJ1-4 - TRBV11-2 CASSSWVGLTGEKLFF
14 TRBJ1-2 few TRBV28 CASSLLDRGYGYTF
14 TRBJ2-4 - TRBV2 CASRGTTLRNIQYF
12 TRBJ1-1 - TRBV19 CASSRQRSEAFF
14 TRBJ1-1 - TRBV6-5 CASSRGLLNTEAFF
13 TRBJ2-5 - TRBV7-2 CASSRQPRETQYF
12 TRBJ1-5 - TRBV29-1 CSAGEMGQPQHF
16 TRBJ2-5 few TRBV11-2 CASSLGTAGGQETQYF
13 TRBJ1-1 few TRBV6-1 CASSVDGNTEAFF
16 TRBJ1-3 - TRBV5-1 CASSLAGGTYGNTIYF
13 TRBJ1-1 - TRBV5-1 CASGGSLNTEAFF
15 TRBJ2-2 - TRBV7-8 CASSLTGLDTGELFF
14 TRBJ1-2 - TRBV28 CASSPTGQVHGYTF
13 TRBJ1-3 - TRBV15 CATSRDVENTIYF
15 TRBJ2-3 - TRBV9 CASSPNPGGENTQYF
15 TRBJ1-4 - TRBV9 CASSTYDRGYEKLFF
16 TRBJ2-7 - TRBV7-8 CASSLGSTGDPYEQYF
15 TRBJ1-1 - TRBV10-3 CAISDRDRGNTEAFF